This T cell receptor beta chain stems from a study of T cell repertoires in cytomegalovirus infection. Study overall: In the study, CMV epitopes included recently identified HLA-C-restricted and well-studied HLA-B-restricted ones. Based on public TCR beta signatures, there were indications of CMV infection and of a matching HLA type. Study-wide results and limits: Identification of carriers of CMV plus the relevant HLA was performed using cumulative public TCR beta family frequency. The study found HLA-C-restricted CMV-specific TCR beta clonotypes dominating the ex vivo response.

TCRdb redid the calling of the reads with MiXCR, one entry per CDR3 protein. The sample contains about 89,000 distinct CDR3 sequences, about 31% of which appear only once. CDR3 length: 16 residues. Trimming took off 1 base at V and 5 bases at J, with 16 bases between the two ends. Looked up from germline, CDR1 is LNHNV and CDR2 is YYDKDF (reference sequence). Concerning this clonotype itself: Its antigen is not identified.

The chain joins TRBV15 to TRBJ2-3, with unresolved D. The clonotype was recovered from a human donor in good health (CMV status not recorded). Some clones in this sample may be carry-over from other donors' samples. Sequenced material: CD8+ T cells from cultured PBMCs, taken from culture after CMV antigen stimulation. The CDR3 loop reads CATSRGAERTEDTQYF. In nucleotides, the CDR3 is TGTGCCACCAGCAGAGGGGCAGAAAGGACGGAAGATACGCAGTATTTT.